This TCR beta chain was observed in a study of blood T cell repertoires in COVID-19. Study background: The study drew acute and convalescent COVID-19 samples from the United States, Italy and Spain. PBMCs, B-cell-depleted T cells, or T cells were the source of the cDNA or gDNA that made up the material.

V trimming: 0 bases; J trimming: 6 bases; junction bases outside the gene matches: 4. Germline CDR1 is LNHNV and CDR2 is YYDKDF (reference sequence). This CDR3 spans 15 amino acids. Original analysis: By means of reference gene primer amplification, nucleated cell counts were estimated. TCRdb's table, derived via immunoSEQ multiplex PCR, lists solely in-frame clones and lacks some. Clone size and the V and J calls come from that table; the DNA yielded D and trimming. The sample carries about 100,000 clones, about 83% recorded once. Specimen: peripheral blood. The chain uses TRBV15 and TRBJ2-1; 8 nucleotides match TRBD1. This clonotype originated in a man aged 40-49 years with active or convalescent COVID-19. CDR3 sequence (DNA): TGTGCCACCAGCAGAGAGGACAGGGATTCCAATGAGCAGTTCTTC. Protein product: CATSREDRDSNEQFF.